Listed below are T cell receptor beta chains from one sample, sequenced in a study of blood T cell repertoires in COVID-19. Assay used: immunoSEQ multiplex PCR; TCRdb lists only in-frame clones, some missing. Seen here are about 180,000 clones, about 88% observed once, and the top ten hold 1.5% to 2%. The sample taken for sequencing was peripheral blood. These receptor sequences come from a man younger than 35 who had recovered from COVID-19. The CDR3 runs from the conserved cysteine through the conserved F or W. A D gene is named only where the DNA matches it firmly. Some rows have no size entry. The others give once, few or many, or a class for an expanded clone.

clone size: .
V gene: TRBV7-9
J gene: TRBJ2-7
D gene: TRBD1
CDR3 protein: CASSGDRGYEQYF

clone size: .
V gene: TRBV4-1
J gene: TRBJ2-7
D gene: TRBD2
CDR3 protein: CASSPTGTSGYEQYF

clone size: .
V gene: TRBV12-5
J gene: TRBJ1-1
D gene: .
CDR3 protein: CASVLQGLNTEAFF

clone size: .
V gene: TRBV5-1
J gene: TRBJ1-4
D gene: .
CDR3 protein: CASSRQGSNEKLFF

clone size: .
V gene: TRBV6-5
J gene: TRBJ2-7
D gene: .
CDR3 protein: CASKLLEERKQYF

clone size: .
V gene: TRBV11-2
J gene: TRBJ2-6
D gene: .
CDR3 protein: CASSPDSRGSGANVLTF

clone size: .
V gene: TRBV2
J gene: TRBJ1-6
D gene: .
CDR3 protein: CASIPGEGGNSPLHF

clone size: once
V gene: TRBV27
J gene: TRBJ2-3
D gene: .
CDR3 protein: CASSPSHGARGTDTQYF

clone size: once
V gene: TRBV19
J gene: TRBJ1-1
D gene: .
CDR3 protein: CASSISWPMNTEAFF

clone size: .
V gene: TRBV19
J gene: TRBJ2-7
D gene: .
CDR3 protein: CASSIGGLSYEQYF

clone size: .
V gene: TRBV14
J gene: TRBJ2-7
D gene: TRBD2
CDR3 protein: CASSQGLATYEQYF

clone size: .
V gene: TRBV7-2
J gene: TRBJ2-7
D gene: .
CDR3 protein: CASSLVEGGVEQYF

clone size: .
V gene: TRBV28
J gene: TRBJ2-7
D gene: .
CDR3 protein: CASMPIRLEGYEQYF

clone size: .
V gene: TRBV14
J gene: TRBJ1-2
D gene: TRBD1
CDR3 protein: CASSQDGTGAYGYTF

clone size: once
V gene: TRBV7-8
J gene: TRBJ1-3
D gene: .
CDR3 protein: CASSLATSGGSSGNTIYF

clone size: .
V gene: TRBV21-1
J gene: TRBJ1-2
D gene: .
CDR3 protein: CASSKVADNYGYTF

clone size: once
V gene: TRBV6-6
J gene: TRBJ1-6
D gene: .
CDR3 protein: CASLPRGSSYNSPLHF

clone size: .
V gene: TRBV20-1
J gene: TRBJ2-7
D gene: .
CDR3 protein: CSASTRGLSSYEQYF

clone size: once
V gene: TRBV18
J gene: TRBJ2-1
D gene: TRBD2
CDR3 protein: CASSPPRMGLGYNEQFF

clone size: .
V gene: TRBV28
J gene: TRBJ1-3
D gene: .
CDR3 protein: CASSLSQGTGNTIYF

clone size: .
V gene: TRBV2
J gene: TRBJ2-1
D gene: .
CDR3 protein: CASSGQVTYNEQFF

clone size: .
V gene: TRBV7-9
J gene: TRBJ2-1
D gene: .
CDR3 protein: CASNRHSEQFF

clone size: .
V gene: TRBV5-1
J gene: TRBJ2-7
D gene: .
CDR3 protein: CASSLRGTSPNEQYF

clone size: .
V gene: TRBV30
J gene: TRBJ1-1
D gene: .
CDR3 protein: CAWSEDFTEAFF

clone size: .
V gene: TRBV4-3
J gene: TRBJ2-1
D gene: .
CDR3 protein: CASSQEAGPSYNEQFF

clone size: few
V gene: TRBV10-3
J gene: TRBJ1-1
D gene: .
CDR3 protein: CAISEPGGNTEAFF

clone size: .
V gene: TRBV7-6
J gene: TRBJ2-1
D gene: TRBD2
CDR3 protein: CASSSWDGGAYNEQFF

clone size: .
V gene: TRBV28
J gene: TRBJ1-2
D gene: .
CDR3 protein: CATFPRARDGYTF

clone size: .
V gene: TRBV27
J gene: TRBJ2-7
D gene: .
CDR3 protein: CASQRALSYEQYF

clone size: .
V gene: TRBV6-6
J gene: TRBJ1-1
D gene: TRBD1
CDR3 protein: CASSREDRGRPEAFF

clone size: .
V gene: TRBV5-3
J gene: TRBJ2-1
D gene: .
CDR3 protein: CARSCLDYTQRNEQFF

clone size: .
V gene: TRBV27
J gene: TRBJ2-7
D gene: .
CDR3 protein: CASSLGGSGGEQYF

clone size: .
V gene: TRBV6-2/TRBV6-3
J gene: TRBJ2-2
D gene: TRBD2
CDR3 protein: CASSTGLATWQDTGELFF

clone size: .
V gene: TRBV25-1
J gene: TRBJ1-1
D gene: TRBD1
CDR3 protein: CASSEYMDRGTEAFF

clone size: .
V gene: TRBV5-1
J gene: TRBJ2-5
D gene: .
CDR3 protein: CASSGGDRWTETQYF

clone size: .
V gene: TRBV15
J gene: TRBJ2-1
D gene: TRBD1
CDR3 protein: CATSGRDRADNEQFF

clone size: once
V gene: TRBV11-2
J gene: TRBJ1-2
D gene: TRBD1
CDR3 protein: CASSLGRTGGNYGYTF

clone size: .
V gene: TRBV6-5
J gene: TRBJ1-6
D gene: TRBD1
CDR3 protein: CASRYRDSGPAPLHF

clone size: once
V gene: TRBV6-6
J gene: TRBJ2-7
D gene: TRBD1
CDR3 protein: CASSYLDRNYEQYF

clone size: .
V gene: TRBV27
J gene: TRBJ1-5
D gene: .
CDR3 protein: CASSRWAGQPQHF

clone size: .
V gene: TRBV4-3
J gene: TRBJ2-3
D gene: .
CDR3 protein: CASSDGDRNTDTQYF

clone size: .
V gene: TRBV6-5
J gene: TRBJ2-3
D gene: .
CDR3 protein: CASGKREGIDTQYF

clone size: once
V gene: TRBV10-3
J gene: TRBJ2-3
D gene: .
CDR3 protein: CAISETPRDTQYF

clone size: .
V gene: TRBV4-1
J gene: TRBJ2-1
D gene: TRBD2
CDR3 protein: CASSRRRETNNEQFF

clone size: .
V gene: TRBV3-1/TRBV3-2
J gene: TRBJ2-3
D gene: TRBD2
CDR3 protein: CASSLRGGDTQYF

clone size: .
V gene: TRBV6-5
J gene: TRBJ2-2
D gene: .
CDR3 protein: CASIKTDTGELFF

clone size: .
V gene: TRBV5-1
J gene: TRBJ2-7
D gene: .
CDR3 protein: CASSPARRDEQYF